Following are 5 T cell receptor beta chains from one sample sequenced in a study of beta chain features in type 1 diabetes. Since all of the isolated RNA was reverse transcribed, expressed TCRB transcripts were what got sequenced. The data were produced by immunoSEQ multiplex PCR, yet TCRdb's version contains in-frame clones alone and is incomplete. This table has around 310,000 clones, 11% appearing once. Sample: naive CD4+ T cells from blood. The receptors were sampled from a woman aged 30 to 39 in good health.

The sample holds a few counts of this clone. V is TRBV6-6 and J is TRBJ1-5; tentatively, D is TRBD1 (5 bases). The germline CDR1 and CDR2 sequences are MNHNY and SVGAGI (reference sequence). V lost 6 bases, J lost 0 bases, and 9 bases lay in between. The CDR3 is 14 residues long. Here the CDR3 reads CASRRTYSNQPQHF. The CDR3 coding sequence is TGTGCCAGCAGGAGGACATATAGCAATCAGCCCCAGCATTTT.

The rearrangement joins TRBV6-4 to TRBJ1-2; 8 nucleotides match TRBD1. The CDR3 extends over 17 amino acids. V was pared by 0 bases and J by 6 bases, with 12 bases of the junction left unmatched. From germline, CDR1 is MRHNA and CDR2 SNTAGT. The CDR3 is CASSDSKGQGAEDGYTF. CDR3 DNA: TGTGCCAGCAGTGACTCGAAGGGTCAGGGGGCAGAGGATGGCTACACCTTC.

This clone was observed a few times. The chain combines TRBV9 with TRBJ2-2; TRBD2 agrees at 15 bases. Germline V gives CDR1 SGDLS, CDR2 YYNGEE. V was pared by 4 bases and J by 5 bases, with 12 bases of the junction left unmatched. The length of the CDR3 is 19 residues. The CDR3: CASSPFPGLAGGNTGELFF. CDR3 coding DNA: TGTGCCAGCAGCCCATTTCCGGGACTAGCGGGAGGTAATACCGGGGAGCTGTTTTTT.

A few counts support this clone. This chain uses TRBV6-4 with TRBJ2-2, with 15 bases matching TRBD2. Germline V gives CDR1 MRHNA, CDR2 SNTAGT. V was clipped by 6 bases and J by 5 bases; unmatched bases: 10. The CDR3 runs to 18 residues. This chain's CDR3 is CASSRTSGRAGGTGELFF. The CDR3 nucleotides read TGTGCCAGCAGCCGGACTAGCGGGAGGGCCGGCGGGACCGGGGAGCTGTTTTTT.

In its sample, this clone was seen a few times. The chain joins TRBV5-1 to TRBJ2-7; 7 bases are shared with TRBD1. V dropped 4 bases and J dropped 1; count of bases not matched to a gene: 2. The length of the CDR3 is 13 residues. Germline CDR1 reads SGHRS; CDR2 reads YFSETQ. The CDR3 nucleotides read TGCGCCAGCAGCGGGGGACAGTCCTACGAGCAGTACTTC. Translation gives CASSGGQSYEQYF.